These 14 T cell receptor beta chains were sequenced from one sample in a study of blood T cell repertoires in COVID-19. Method: immunoSEQ multiplex PCR; TCRdb's copy keeps in-frame clones and lacks some. The sample lists roughly 300,000 clones, 85% to 90% occurring once. Sample: PBMCs or T cells enriched from blood (not recorded which). Receptors were obtained from a man aged 25-45 years who had recovered from COVID-19.

The chain carries TRBV7-2 and TRBJ1-1; no reliable D call. CDR1 SGHTA and CDR2 FQGNSA come from the germline V gene. V lost 1 base, J lost 0 bases, and 9 bases lay in between. The CDR3 length is 15 residues. CDR3 residues: CASSLGSQMNTEAFF. In DNA form, the CDR3 reads TGTGCCAGCAGCTTAGGTTCACAAATGAACACTGAAGCTTTCTTT.

This clone was recorded only once. J is TRBJ1-5 and V is TRBV19; perhaps TRBD1 as D (6 bases). This CDR3 contains 17 residues. The V end lost 3 bases, the J end lost 0 bases, and 15 bases lay between the germline ends. Germline V gene lookup returns CDR1 LNHDA and CDR2 SQIVND (reference sequence). Here the CDR3 reads CASSIQSGAYSNQPQHF. In nucleotides, the CDR3 is TGTGCCAGTAGTATTCAGTCAGGGGCGTATAGCAATCAGCCCCAGCATTTT.

V usage is TRBV11-2 and J usage is TRBJ1-5, with 10 nucleotides matching TRBD1. CDR1 and CDR2 (germline): SGHAT, FQNNGV. V was clipped by 0 bases and J by 6 bases; unmatched bases: 2. CDR3 length: 15 residues. The CDR3 DNA sequence: TGTGCCAGCAGCTTAGAGGGACAGGGGATTCAGCCCCAGCATTTT. It yields the protein CASSLEGQGIQPQHF.

The chain couples TRBV27 to TRBJ2-5; 11 bases match TRBD2. The CDR3 runs to 17 residues. Per germline, CDR1 MNHEY and CDR2 SMNVEV (reference sequence). After removal of 5 bases from V and 5 bases from J, the junction contained 13 bases not matched to a gene. DNA for the CDR3: TGTGCCAGCAGTAGCGGAATTCTAGCGGGAGGCGGTGAGACCCAGTACTTC. This gives the protein CASSSGILAGGGETQYF.

The chain recombines TRBV6-5 with TRBJ1-2, with a possible D match to TRBD1 (6 bases). This CDR3 has 14 residues. The germline V gene encodes CDR1 MNHEY and CDR2 SVGAGI. Trimming left V 2 bases short and J 5 bases short, with 12 bases between. The CDR3 here is CASSYLGQGYGYTF. The DNA of the CDR3 is TGTGCCAGCAGTTACCTTGGCCAGGGGTATGGCTACACCTTC.

In DNA, the CDR3 is TGTGCCAGCAGCCTAATAATAGCGGGGGGGCGGAATGAGCAGTTCTTC. Its protein is CASSLIIAGGRNEQFF. The rearrangement joins TRBV7-6 to TRBJ2-1; 11 nucleotides agree with TRBD2. The CDR3 is 16 amino acids. CDR1 is SGHVS, CDR2 FNYEAQ, per germline. J gave up 7 bases and V 5 bases, and 10 bases lay outside the gene matches.

V and J are TRBV29-1 and TRBJ2-5, with D possibly TRBD2 on 6 matching bases. Trimming took off 8 bases at V and 1 base at J, with 14 bases between the two ends. CDR3 length equals 13 residues. Per germline, CDR1 SQVTM and CDR2 ANQGSEA. For the CDR3, the DNA is TGCAGCTGGGGGAGGCAGAGCCAAGAGACCCAGTACTTC. It translates to CSWGRQSQETQYF.

The chain recombines TRBV19 with TRBJ1-4; 10 nucleotides match TRBD1. Losses at the gene ends were 5 bases for V and 7 bases for J; bases not matched to a gene: 7. From germline, CDR1 is LNHDA and CDR2 SQIVND (reference sequence). CDR3 length: 15 residues. The CDR3 sequence: CASSPRDRGPEKLFF. The DNA for the CDR3 is TGTGCCAGTAGTCCAAGGGACAGGGGACCTGAAAAACTGTTTTTT.

The chain couples TRBV11-3 to TRBJ2-7, with 7 positions matching TRBD2. J gave up 3 bases and V 5 bases, and 16 bases lay outside the gene matches. The CDR3 loop spans 17 amino acids. Looked up from germline, CDR1 is SGHNT and CDR2 is YENEEA. DNA of the CDR3: TGTGCCAGCAGCGCAAGTCCTCCGGGGGGAGCTTTCTACGAGCAGTACTTC. Translated: CASSASPPGGAFYEQYF.

The gene calls are TRBV3-1 (or the pseudogene TRBV3-2) and TRBJ2-1, with a tentative D call TRBD1 (5 bases). With 4 bases removed from V and 6 bases from J, the gap between germline ends came to 19 bases. The length of the CDR3 is 16 residues. Germline V gene data show CDR1 as LGHDT and CDR2 as YNNKEL (reference sequence). The CDR3 DNA sequence: TGTGCCAGCAGCCGAAGGGGTGTAGACCCCCCCAATGAGCAGTTCTTC. It translates to CASSRRGVDPPNEQFF.

In this sample, this clone turned up once. CDR3 protein: CASSHTRTVRYQETQYF. CDR3 nucleotides: TGTGCCAGCAGCCATACTCGGACAGTGAGGTACCAAGAGACCCAGTACTTC. The chain joins TRBV14 to TRBJ2-5; D is possibly TRBD1 (6 bases). CDR1 and CDR2 from the germline V gene are SGHDN and FVKESK. The CDR3 length is 17 residues. Trimming took 3 bases from V and 0 from J, leaving 17 bases between them.

The chain links TRBV29-1 to TRBJ2-1; tentative D call: TRBD1 (7 bases). This CDR3 contains 13 residues. The germline V gene encodes CDR1 SQVTM and CDR2 ANQGSEA. The ends were cut back, 7 bases at V and 4 bases at J, with 14 bases in the middle. The CDR3 DNA reads as TGCAGCGGCTCGCGGGACAGTTACAATGAGCAGTTCTTC. Translating it yields CSGSRDSYNEQFF.

V usage is TRBV29-1 and J usage is TRBJ1-1; 7 bases are a match to TRBD1. V was pared by 6 bases and J by 3 bases, with 4 bases of the junction left unmatched. This CDR3 comprises 12 residues. Looked up from germline, CDR1 is SQVTM and CDR2 is ANQGSEA. In DNA, the CDR3 is TGCAGCGTCCGACAGGGCGACACTGAAGCTTTCTTT. Translated, it gives CSVRQGDTEAFF. Complete variable domain (other parts from reference TRBV29-1 and TRBJ1-1): SAVISQKPSRDICQRGTSLTIQCQVDSQVTMMFWYRQQPGQSLTLIATANQGSEATYESGFVIDKFPISRPNLTFSTLTVSNMSPEDSSIYLCSVRQGDTEAFFGQGTRLTVV.

This clone was observed once. The V and J genes are TRBV5-1 and TRBJ1-3; TRBD1 is a possible D gene (5 bases). Trimming took 0 bases from V and 4 from J, leaving 8 bases between them. Per germline, CDR1 SGHRS and CDR2 YFSETQ. The CDR3 runs 14 residues. The DNA of the CDR3 is TGCGCCAGCAGCTTGGCGACAGAAGGAAACACCATATATTTT. Translated, it gives CASSLATEGNTIYF.